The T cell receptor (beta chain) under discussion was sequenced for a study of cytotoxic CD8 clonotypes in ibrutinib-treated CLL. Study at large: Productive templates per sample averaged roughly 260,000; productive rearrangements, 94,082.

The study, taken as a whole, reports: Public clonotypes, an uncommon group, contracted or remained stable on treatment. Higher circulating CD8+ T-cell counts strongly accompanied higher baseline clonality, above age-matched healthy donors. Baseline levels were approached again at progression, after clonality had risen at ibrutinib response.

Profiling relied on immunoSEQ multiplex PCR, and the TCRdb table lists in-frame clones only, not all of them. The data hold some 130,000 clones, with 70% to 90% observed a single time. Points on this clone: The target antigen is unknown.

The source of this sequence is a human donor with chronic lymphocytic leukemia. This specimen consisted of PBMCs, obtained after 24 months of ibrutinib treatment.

Written as DNA, the CDR3 is TGTGCCAGCTCGGGACCAGCCTATGGCTACACCTTC. Translating gives CASSGPAYGYTF. This sequence joins TRBV18 and TRBJ1-2, with D possibly matching TRBD1 (5 bases). The CDR3 is 12 residues long. From germline, CDR1 is KGHSH and CDR2 LQKENI. V lost 6 bases and J lost 4, with 9 bases in between.